These 32 T cell receptor beta chains were all obtained from the same sample, sequenced in a study of cytomegalovirus exposure and HLA in healthy donors. Researchers ran the PCR with 60 Vbeta and 13 Jbeta primers. The protocol was immunoSEQ multiplex PCR, while the TCRdb copy is restricted to in-frame clones and leaves out a portion. The sample lists around 160,000 clones, 70% seen once, with approximately 4.4% in the top ten. Sequencing was done on a sample of PBMCs. These receptors were taken from a man younger than 30 in good health and CMV-seropositive.

The chain combines TRBV5-4 with TRBJ2-5; perhaps TRBD2 as D (6 bases). Germline lookup yields CDR1 SGHNT and CDR2 YYREEE (reference sequence). Trimming took 5 bases from V and 2 from J, leaving 13 bases between them. The CDR3 is 14 amino acids. The CDR3 here is CASSVKGGQETQYF. The CDR3 coding sequence is TGTGCCAGCAGTGTCAAGGGAGGACAAGAGACCCAGTACTTC.

The chain has TRBV30 and TRBJ1-1, with D perhaps matching TRBD1 (5 bases). Trimming left V 0 bases short and J 3 bases short, with 14 bases between. CDR3 length equals 15 residues. Germline V CDR1 and CDR2: GTSNPN, SVGIG (reference sequence). In DNA, the CDR3 is TGTGCCTGGAGTGTTATGGGGGGTTGGGACACTGAAGCTTTCTTT. It translates to CAWSVMGGWDTEAFF.

The chain couples TRBV28 to TRBJ1-3; the D is unclear. CDR1 is MDHEN, CDR2 SYDVKM, per germline. CDR3 length: 13 amino acids. Trimming shortened V by 6 bases and J by 3 bases, and 9 bases separated the two germline ends. The CDR3 DNA sequence: TGTGCCAGCAGCGCTACCCGTGGAAACACCATATATTTT. Its protein is CASSATRGNTIYF.

V is TRBV27 and J is TRBJ1-2; 12 bases align to TRBD1. V trimming: 6 bases; J trimming: 7 bases; junction bases outside the gene matches: 3. The germline gives CDR1 MNHEY, CDR2 SMNVEV (reference sequence). CDR3 length: 13 residues. CDR3 in amino acids: CASRGQGASGYTF. CDR3 nucleotides: TGTGCCAGCAGGGGACAGGGGGCTAGTGGCTACACCTTC.

V and J are TRBV10-1 and TRBJ2-1; TRBD2 aligns across 10 bases. The CDR3 runs 14 residues. Germline values: CDR1 WNHNN, CDR2 SYGVQD (reference sequence). The ends lost 5 bases at V and 9 bases at J; junction bases unmatched: 7. DNA of the CDR3: TGCGCCAGCAGTTCTAGCGGGAGAGTGGGTGAGCAGTTCTTC. It codes for CASSSSGRVGEQFF.

The chain couples TRBV27 to TRBJ2-7; possibly TRBD1 for D (7 bases). The CDR3 spans 14 residues. Germline values: CDR1 MNHEY, CDR2 SMNVEV (reference sequence). Trimming pared 5 bases from V and 4 bases from J, leaving 15 bases between. The CDR3 DNA follows: TGTGCCAGCAGTCTCGGGCAGGGGGGTTACGAGCAGTACGTC. Its translation: CASSLGQGGYEQYV.

This sequence joins TRBV6-6 and TRBJ2-6; D is possibly TRBD1 (5 bases). V shed 4 bases and J shed 2 bases, with 9 bases lying between them. This CDR3 has 15 residues. The germline CDR1 and CDR2 sequences are MNHNY and SVGAGI (reference sequence). In nucleotides, the CDR3 is TGTGCCAGCAGTTCTCAGGGAACTGGGGCCAACGTCCTGACTTTC. It yields the protein CASSSQGTGANVLTF.

The chain links TRBV25-1 to TRBJ1-1, with a weak D call TRBD1 (5 bases). From germline, CDR1 is MGHDK and CDR2 SYGVNS. The V and J ends lost 3 bases and 8 bases respectively, with 10 bases between them. This CDR3 has 12 amino acids. The CDR3 loop reads CASSDWAGEAFF. The CDR3 DNA reads TGTGCCAGCAGTGACTGGGCAGGGGAAGCTTTCTTT.

The chain has TRBV5-4 and TRBJ1-1, with D maybe TRBD1 (5 bases). This CDR3 comprises 14 residues. CDR1 and CDR2 from the germline V gene are SGHNT and YYREEE (reference sequence). Trimming took off 1 base at V and 5 bases at J, with 12 bases between the two ends. The CDR3 loop is CASSLTGGRTEAFF. DNA for the CDR3: TGTGCCAGCAGCTTGACCGGGGGTAGAACTGAAGCTTTCTTT.

The chain couples TRBV13 to TRBJ1-5, with unresolved D. CDR1 PRHDT and CDR2 FYEKMQ come from the germline V gene (reference sequence). The CDR3 length is 15 residues. V was clipped by 0 bases and J by 1 base, with 7 bases between them. As DNA, the CDR3 is TGTGCCAGCAGCTTAGGCCGGCGGAGCAATCAGCCCCAGCATTTT. Its translation: CASSLGRRSNQPQHF.

V is TRBV6-1 and J is TRBJ1-4; 8 bases are shared with TRBD1. V lost 6 bases to trimming and J lost 4 bases; unmatched junction nucleotides: 7. The CDR3 spans 15 residues. Germline CDR1 is MNHNS and CDR2 is SASEGT. The CDR3 DNA is TGTGCCAGCAGCCCCGCGGGACAGGATAATGAAAAACTGTTTTTT. Translated: CASSPAGQDNEKLFF.

The chain couples TRBV9 to TRBJ1-1; tentatively, D is TRBD1 (5 bases). Trimming took 0 bases from V and 11 from J, leaving 11 bases between them. This CDR3 is built from 12 residues. CDR1 and CDR2 from the germline V gene are SGDLS and YYNGEE. The CDR3 bases are TGTGCCAGCAGCGTAGTAAAGGACACTGCTTTCTTT. The encoded protein is CASSVVKDTAFF.

This clone was picked up a small number of times. The V call is TRBV20-1, the J call TRBJ1-1, with 7 bases fitting TRBD1. With 5 bases clipped from V and 8 bases from J, the junction kept 5 bases outside the gene matches. Germline CDR1 DFQATT, CDR2 SNEGSKA (reference sequence). This CDR3 has 11 amino acids. The CDR3 DNA reads TGCAGTGCTCTTGGGACAGAGGAAGCTTTCTTT. Translated, it gives CSALGTEEAFF.

The chain employs TRBV9 and TRBJ2-2; TRBD2 agrees at 10 bases. There are 16 residues in the CDR3. Germline loops: CDR1 SGDLS, CDR2 YYNGEE. After removal of 3 bases from V and 2 bases from J, the junction contained 4 bases not matched to a gene. This CDR3 is CASSDRLAGNTGELFF. DNA of the CDR3: TGTGCCAGCAGCGACAGACTAGCGGGTAACACCGGGGAGCTGTTTTTT. Together with reference TRBV9 and TRBJ2-2, the CDR3 gives the full variable domain: DSGVTQTPKHLITATGQRVTLRCSPRSGDLSVYWYQQSLDQGLQFLIQYYNGEERAKGNILERFSAQQFPDLHSELNLSSLELGDSALYFCASSDRLAGNTGELFFGEGSRLTVL.

This clone was detected only a few times. The chain employs TRBV27 and TRBJ2-1; 8 bases fit TRBD2. CDR3 length: 15 amino acids. The germline gives CDR1 MNHEY, CDR2 SMNVEV (reference sequence). Trimming cost V 3 bases and J 4 bases; bases outside gene matches: 5. Here the CDR3 reads CASSFQREWYNEQFF. CDR3 in DNA: TGTGCCAGCAGTTTCCAGCGGGAGTGGTACAATGAGCAGTTCTTC.

The chain recombines TRBV2 with TRBJ1-1; weak D call: TRBD1 (6 bases). The germline CDR1 and CDR2 sequences are SNHLY and FYNNEI. This CDR3 has 17 residues. The germline V and J ends were trimmed by 9 bases and 0 bases, with 23 bases remaining between them. CDR3 sequence: CASLVDRQTFMNTEAFF. CDR3 sequence (DNA): TGTGCCAGTCTCGTAGACAGGCAAACCTTTATGAACACTGAAGCTTTCTTT.

This clone has more than one count but fewer than ten. The chain uses TRBV2 and TRBJ1-2; 7 bases are shared with TRBD1. This CDR3 contains 13 residues. The V gene end was trimmed by 5 bases and the J gene end by 5 bases; junction bases not matched to a gene: 5. Germline V lookup: CDR1 SNHLY, CDR2 FYNNEI. In DNA, the CDR3 is TGTGCCAGCAGTCCAGGGGGTGGATATGGCTACACCTTC. This encodes CASSPGGGYGYTF.

As concerns this clone: The identical CDR3 is also encoded by other nucleotide sequences in the sample. The genes are TRBV2 and TRBJ1-4, with 10 nucleotides matching TRBD1. CDR3 length: 15 amino acids. The ends lost 6 bases at V and 8 bases at J; junction bases unmatched: 9. Germline V lookup: CDR1 SNHLY, CDR2 FYNNEI. CDR3 region: CASRRSGTGDEKLFF. CDR3 coding DNA: TGTGCCAGCAGACGATCTGGGACAGGGGACGAAAAACTGTTTTTT.

This chain connects TRBV5-6 to TRBJ1-2; possibly TRBD1 for D (5 bases). This CDR3 spans 15 amino acids. Trimming took off 0 bases at V and 7 bases at J, with 16 bases between the two ends. In germline, CDR1 is SGHDT, CDR2 YYEEEE. The chain's CDR3 is CASSLETVSSTGYTF. DNA for the CDR3: TGTGCCAGCAGCTTGGAGACAGTCTCCTCTACTGGCTACACCTTC.

V and J are TRBV29-1 and TRBJ2-3; D is possibly TRBD2 (5 bases). The germline V gene encodes CDR1 SQVTM and CDR2 ANQGSEA. The ends were cut back, 8 bases at V and 1 base at J, with 13 bases in the middle. The length of the CDR3 is 13 residues. The CDR3 DNA sequence: TGCAGCTCAGCGGAGCTTCGCACAGATACGCAGTATTTT. It yields the protein CSSAELRTDTQYF.

The chain carries TRBV5-4 and TRBJ2-5, with 9 bases lining up with TRBD1. The germline V gene encodes CDR1 SGHNT and CDR2 YYREEE (reference sequence). The junction had 11 bases not matched to a gene; V was cut back by 4 bases and J by 7 bases. The length of the CDR3 is 15 residues. In DNA, the CDR3 is TGTGCCAGCAGCCTCCGGGACAGGGATCGATCGACCCAGTACTTC. It codes for CASSLRDRDRSTQYF.

The CDR3 here is CASSPGQGGTDTQYF. The CDR3, as DNA: TGTGCCAGCAGCCCCGGACAGGGAGGCACAGATACGCAGTATTTT. The V gene is TRBV13, the J gene TRBJ2-3; TRBD1 matches 8 bases. The CDR3 loop spans 15 amino acids. Germline V gene data show CDR1 as PRHDT and CDR2 as FYEKMQ (reference sequence). Trimming removed 5 bases from V and 1 base from J; junction bases left unmatched: 5.

The sample holds one count of this clone. The chain joins TRBV5-1 to TRBJ2-7; 10 bases map to TRBD2. This CDR3 has 15 amino acids. With V trimmed by 0 bases and J by 7 bases, 7 bases remained unmatched. Germline lookup yields CDR1 SGHRS and CDR2 YFSETQ. The chain's CDR3 is CASSLGLAGAREQYV. CDR3 DNA: TGCGCCAGCAGCTTGGGGCTAGCGGGAGCTCGGGAGCAGTACGTC.

The gene calls are TRBV4-2 and TRBJ2-5, with 9 nucleotides matching TRBD2. Germline V gene sequence: CDR1 LGHNA, CDR2 YNFKEQ. The CDR3 runs to 16 residues. J lost 5 bases, V lost 4 bases, and 11 bases had no gene match. CDR3: CASSPRGGGATETQYF. The CDR3, as DNA: TGTGCCAGCAGCCCAAGGGGCGGGGGGGCGACGGAGACCCAGTACTTC.

This clone was seen a few times. This chain joins TRBV6-6 and TRBJ1-1; 9 nucleotides agree with TRBD1. After removal of 6 bases from V and 0 bases from J, the junction contained 2 bases not matched to a gene. The CDR3 runs to 14 residues. CDR1 is MNHNY and CDR2 is SVGAGI in the germline V gene (reference sequence). The CDR3 reads CASRGTGLNTEAFF. CDR3 bases: TGTGCCAGCAGGGGGACAGGGCTGAACACTGAAGCTTTCTTT.

The CDR3 spells CASSGIEQGSGYGYTF. The CDR3 region has the DNA TGTGCCAGCAGCGGAATAGAACAGGGTAGTGGCTATGGCTACACCTTC. The chain has TRBV9 and TRBJ1-2; the D gene is possibly TRBD1 (6 bases). Germline assignment: CDR1 SGDLS and CDR2 YYNGEE. The CDR3 sequence is 16 residues long. Trimming took off 3 bases at V and 4 bases at J, with 19 bases between the two ends.

This clone was counted only a few times. The chain has TRBV21-1 and TRBJ1-1; the table's D call, TRBD1, has no DNA check behind it. TRBV21-1 is an annotated pseudogene. The CDR3 loop spans 15 amino acids. As DNA, the CDR3 is TGTGCCAGCAAGCACGGGACAGGGGTGGGCACTGAAGCTTTCTTT. This gives the protein CASKHGTGVGTEAFF.

The genes are TRBV27 and TRBJ1-1; D remains unclear. This CDR3 region has 17 residues. The germline V and J ends were trimmed by 2 bases and 3 bases, with 19 bases remaining between them. Germline lookup yields CDR1 MNHEY and CDR2 SMNVEV (reference sequence). The CDR3 DNA is TGTGCCAGCAGTTTAACGGTGGGCAATCTGGCCGACACTGAAGCTTTCTTT. Translated: CASSLTVGNLADTEAFF.

The V and J genes are TRBV7-9 and TRBJ1-1; D unclear. The germline V gene encodes CDR1 SEHNR and CDR2 FQNEAQ (reference sequence). Trimming stripped 1 base from V and 5 bases from J, with 8 bases between. This CDR3 region has 13 residues. DNA for the CDR3: TGTGCCAGCAGCTTAGATGGAGTGACTGAAGCTTTCTTT. It yields the protein CASSLDGVTEAFF.

The CDR3 here is CASRDRANTGELFF. The DNA of the CDR3 is TGTGCCAGCAGAGACAGGGCGAACACCGGGGAGCTGTTTTTT. This rearrangement joins TRBV6-1 to TRBJ2-2; 7 bases fit TRBD1. Germline CDR1 MNHNS, CDR2 SASEGT. The CDR3 has 14 residues. With 6 bases clipped from V and 0 bases from J, the junction kept 1 base outside the gene matches.

Only a few counts were recorded for this clone. V gene TRBV30 combines with J gene TRBJ2-2; no reliable D call. Trimming removed 3 bases at V and 7 bases at J, with 6 bases between. The CDR3 runs to 11 residues. Germline V gene sequence: CDR1 GTSNPN, CDR2 SVGIG (reference sequence). The CDR3 reads CAWRERGELFF. CDR3 in DNA: TGTGCCTGGAGGGAGCGCGGGGAGCTGTTTTTT.

This clone occurred a few times. This CDR3 is also generated by other DNA sequences in the sample. V usage is TRBV18 and J usage is TRBJ1-1; D gene uncertain. V was cut by 2 bases and J by 8 bases, with 6 bases left in between. This CDR3 is 11 amino acids long. CDR1 and CDR2 (germline): KGHSH, LQKENI. CDR3 amino acids: CASSPGREAFF. CDR3 in DNA: TGTGCCAGCTCACCAGGGAGAGAAGCTTTCTTT.